This entry lists 13 T cell receptor beta chains sequenced from one sample in a study of vaccination and CD4 T cells after COVID-19. These TCRs are of unknown antigen specificity. Treatment noted: roughly 11-day PBMC culture with coronavirus spike peptide pools or control peptides (ViraFEST assay). An unexposed donor provided the CD4+ T cells, which were collected before the COVID-19 pandemic (2011-2018). Sequenced with the Oncomine TCR Beta short-read assay was DNA taken from cultured CD4+ T cells. TCRdb re-analysed the PCR reads in MiXCR, keeping a single row per CDR3 protein. The table records around 6,500 distinct CDR3 sequences, 33% of them present only once. Sample: CD4+ T cells from blood, cultured in vitro. The origin of the receptors is a human donor in good health.

The chain is built from TRBV20-1 and TRBJ1-1; 10 bases are a match to TRBD1. Germline trimming cut 3 bases from V and 11 bases from J; bases unmatched to any gene: 6. Germline V gene sequence: CDR1 DFQATT, CDR2 SNEGSKA (reference sequence). This CDR3 spans 12 amino acids. DNA of the CDR3: TGCAGTGCTAGTTTGGACAGGGGGATGGCTTTCTTT. Translation gives CSASLDRGMAFF.

This clonotype was seen more than once but under ten times. This rearrangement joins TRBV6-1 to TRBJ1-1; D remains ambiguous. The germline CDR1 and CDR2 sequences are MNHNS and SASEGT. V dropped 4 bases and J dropped 11 bases, with 11 bases sitting between them. The CDR3 is 11 amino acids. As DNA, the CDR3 is TGTGCCAGCAGTGTCCTTGAGAGGGCTTTCTTT. Translation: CASSVLERAFF.

This rearrangement joins TRBV6-1 to TRBJ1-3; no definite D call. The CDR3 is made up of 15 amino acids. The V gene lost 5 bases and the J gene lost 0 bases, with 11 bases spanning the gap. Germline CDR1 MNHNS, CDR2 SASEGT. The CDR3 is CASSPGEGSGNTIYF. The CDR3 nucleotides are TGTGCCAGCAGTCCCGGGGAGGGCTCTGGAAACACCATATATTTT.

The chain links TRBV11-3 to TRBJ2-1, with 15 bases that match TRBD2. V lost 0 bases and J lost 9; bases outside the gene matches: 0. Germline CDR1 and CDR2: SGHNT and YENEEA. The CDR3 sequence is 15 residues long. CDR3 region: CASSLEGLAGGEQFF. The CDR3 DNA is TGTGCCAGCAGCTTAGAGGGACTAGCGGGGGGTGAGCAGTTCTTC.

This clonotype is deemed medium-sized (0.01 to 0.1%). The rearrangement links TRBV21-1 to TRBJ1-2. TRBV21-1 is described as a pseudogene. This CDR3 comprises 14 residues. CDR3 bases: TGTGCCAGCAGCAAAGGATCCCACAGCCATGGCTACACCTTC. Translation: CASSKGSHSHGYTF.

The rearrangement links TRBV6-1 to TRBJ1-1; TRBD1 is a possible D gene (6 bases). The CDR3 has 12 residues. Trimming shortened V by 7 bases and J by 4 bases, and 10 bases separated the two germline ends. The germline CDR1 and CDR2 sequences are MNHNS and SASEGT. The CDR3 spells CASKWGLTEAFF. The DNA of the CDR3 is TGTGCCAGCAAGTGGGGGCTCACTGAAGCTTTCTTT.

This clonotype has just a few counts. The chain joins TRBV2 to TRBJ1-6; D unclear. The germline V and J ends were trimmed by 2 bases and 10 bases, with 15 bases remaining between them. The CDR3 has 15 amino acids. CDR1 is SNHLY and CDR2 is FYNNEI in the germline V gene. The CDR3 DNA is TGTGCCAGCAGTGAAATCTGGGCAGGTTCGTCACCCCTCCACTTT. Amino acid sequence: CASSEIWAGSSPLHF. The full variable domain, in which reference TRBV2 and TRBJ1-6 provide the parts outside the CDR3, is EPEVTQTPSHQVTQMGQEVILRCVPISNHLYFYWYRQILGQKVEFLVSFYNNEISEKSEIFDDQFSVERPDGSNFTLKIRSTKLEDSAMYFCASSEIWAGSSPLHFGNGTRLTVT.

There are a few counts of this clonotype. This chain connects TRBV7-8 to TRBJ1-2; TRBD1 agrees at 7 bases. Germline CDR1 reads SGHVS; CDR2 reads FQNEAQ. V lost 4 bases and J lost 6; bases outside the gene matches: 14. This CDR3 region has 16 residues. The CDR3 DNA reads TGTGCCAGCAGCTCAGACAGGGTGAGAGGGATTGATGGCTACACCTTC. Its protein product is CASSSDRVRGIDGYTF. Full variable domain (remainder filled in from reference TRBV7-8 and TRBJ1-2): GAGVSQSPRYKVAKRGQDVALRCDPISGHVSLFWYQQALGQGPEFLTYFQNEAQLDKSGLPSDRFFAERPEGSVSTLKIQRTQQEDSAVYLCASSSDRVRGIDGYTFGSGTRLTVV.

The CDR3 is CSVRQGANYGYTF. The CDR3 DNA reads TGCAGCGTCCGACAGGGCGCAAACTATGGCTACACCTTC. This sequence joins TRBV29-1 and TRBJ1-2, with 7 bases lining up with TRBD1. V was clipped by 6 bases and J by 2 bases; unmatched bases: 6. The V gene's germline CDR1 is SQVTM and CDR2 ANQGSEA. This CDR3 is 13 amino acids long.

V gene TRBV9 combines with J gene TRBJ2-3; D call uncertain. Germline CDR1 and CDR2: SGDLS and YYNGEE. CDR3 length: 14 amino acids. Trimming left V 0 bases short and J 6 bases short, with 11 bases between. The CDR3 coding sequence is TGTGCCAGCAGCGTAGTGCCAGTATCCGATACGCAGTATTTT. Translation gives CASSVVPVSDTQYF.

The chain employs TRBV9 and TRBJ1-2, with D hard to call. This CDR3 has 13 amino acids. V lost 0 bases and J 7 bases, leaving 10 bases between the germline ends. Germline V gene lookup returns CDR1 SGDLS and CDR2 YYNGEE. The DNA for the CDR3 is TGTGCCAGCAGCGTAGATCGGATGTCTGGCTACACCTTC. Translating it yields CASSVDRMSGYTF.

The chain joins TRBV6-1 to TRBJ2-5; TRBD1 matches at 8 bases. V trimming: 6 bases; J trimming: 1 base; junction bases outside the gene matches: 4. The CDR3 length is 14 residues. Germline CDR1 is MNHNS and CDR2 is SASEGT. This CDR3 reads CASRQTGAQETQYF. For the CDR3, the DNA is TGTGCCAGCAGGCAGACAGGGGCCCAAGAGACCCAGTACTTC.

A few counts support this clonotype. J is TRBJ1-5 and V is TRBV5-8, with 7 nucleotides matching TRBD1. Trimming at V came to 6 bases and at J to 2 bases, leaving 11 bases not matched to a gene. The CDR3 covers 16 residues. Germline V gene lookup returns CDR1 SGHTS and CDR2 YDEGEE. CDR3 coding DNA: TGTGCCAGCAAGCGTCAGGGGGAGTATGGCAATCAGCCCCAGCATTTT. Translating it yields CASKRQGEYGNQPQHF.